The clone carrying this T cell receptor (beta chain) was found a few times. Its target is not known. Lung adjacent to the tumor, free of atypia, was sampled at least 2 cm from its margin. These data originate in a study of T cells in localized non-small cell lung cancer. Study-level findings and limits: Heterogeneity is still possible, as just one tumor region was sequenced. Appearances in adjacent lung were noted for a median approximately 58 of the top 100 tumor clones. Uninvolved adjacent lung had the highest recorded T cell clonality, with tumor below it.

V gave up 3 bases and J gave up 1 base, with 12 bases separating them. The CDR3 consists of 15 residues. The germline V gene has CDR1 MDHEN and CDR2 SYDVKM. Measured with immunoSEQ multiplex PCR; TCRdb has only the in-frame clones, and not every one. The sample includes around 870 clones, about 20% of them seen just once. Sequencing used normal lung tissue next to the tumor, obtained before any cancer treatment. The TCR was taken from a man aged 35 to 69 with stage I lung adenocarcinoma. The chain links TRBV28 to TRBJ2-5; TRBD1 might be the D (5 bases). CDR3 nucleotide sequence: TGTGCCAGCAGTTTTCAGGGTCTGGCCCAAGAGACCCAGTACTTC. It yields the protein CASSFQGLAQETQYF.